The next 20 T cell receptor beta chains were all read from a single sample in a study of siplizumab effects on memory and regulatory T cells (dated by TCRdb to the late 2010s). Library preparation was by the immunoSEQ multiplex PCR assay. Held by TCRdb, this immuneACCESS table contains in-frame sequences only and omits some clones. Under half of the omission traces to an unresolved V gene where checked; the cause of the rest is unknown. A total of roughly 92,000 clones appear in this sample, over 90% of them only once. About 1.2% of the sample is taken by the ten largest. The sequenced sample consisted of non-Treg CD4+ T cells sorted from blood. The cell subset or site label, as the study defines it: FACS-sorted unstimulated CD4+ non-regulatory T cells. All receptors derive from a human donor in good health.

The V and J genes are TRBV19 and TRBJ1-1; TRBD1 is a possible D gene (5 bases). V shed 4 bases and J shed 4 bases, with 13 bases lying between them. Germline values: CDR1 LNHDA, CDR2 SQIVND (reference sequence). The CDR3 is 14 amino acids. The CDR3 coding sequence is TGTGCCAGTAGTACTTATGACAGACCCACTGAAGCTTTCTTT. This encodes CASSTYDRPTEAFF.

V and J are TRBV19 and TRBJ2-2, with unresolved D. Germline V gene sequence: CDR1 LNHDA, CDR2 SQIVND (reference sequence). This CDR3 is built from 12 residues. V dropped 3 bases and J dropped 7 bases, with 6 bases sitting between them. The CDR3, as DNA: TGTGCCAGTAGTATGAGGATCGGGGAGCTGTTTTTT. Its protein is CASSMRIGELFF.

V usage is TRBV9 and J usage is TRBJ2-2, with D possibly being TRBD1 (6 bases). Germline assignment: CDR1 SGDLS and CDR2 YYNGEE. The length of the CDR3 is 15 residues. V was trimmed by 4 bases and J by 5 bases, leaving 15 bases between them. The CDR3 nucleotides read TGTGCCAGCAGCCGGACGGGACATACGACCGGGGAGCTGTTTTTT. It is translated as CASSRTGHTTGELFF.

CDR3 region: CASSAGTGYEQYF. The CDR3 nucleotides are TGCGCCAGCAGCGCCGGGACAGGGTACGAGCAGTACTTC. The chain is built from TRBV5-1 and TRBJ2-7; 9 bases fit TRBD1. Germline assignment: CDR1 SGHRS and CDR2 YFSETQ. The ends lost 4 bases at V and 4 bases at J; junction bases unmatched: 3. The CDR3 runs to 13 residues.

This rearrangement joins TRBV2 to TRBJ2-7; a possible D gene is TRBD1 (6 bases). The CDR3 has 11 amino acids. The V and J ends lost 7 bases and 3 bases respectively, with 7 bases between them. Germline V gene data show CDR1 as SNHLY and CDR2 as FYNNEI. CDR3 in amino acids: CASIRGYEQYF. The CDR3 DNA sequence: TGTGCCAGCATCAGGGGCTACGAGCAGTACTTC.

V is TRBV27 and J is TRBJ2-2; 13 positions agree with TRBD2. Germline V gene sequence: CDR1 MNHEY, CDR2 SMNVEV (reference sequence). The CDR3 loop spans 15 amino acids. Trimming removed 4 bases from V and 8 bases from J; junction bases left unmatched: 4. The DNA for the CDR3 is TGTGCCAGCAGTTCCTCGGGACTAGCGGGAGGGGAGCTGTTTTTT. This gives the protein CASSSSGLAGGELFF.

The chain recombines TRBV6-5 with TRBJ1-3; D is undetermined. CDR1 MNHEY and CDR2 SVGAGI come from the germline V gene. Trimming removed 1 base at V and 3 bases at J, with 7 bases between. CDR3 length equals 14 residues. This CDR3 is CASSYLDGGNTIYF. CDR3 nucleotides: TGTGCCAGCAGTTACTTGGACGGTGGAAACACCATATATTTT.

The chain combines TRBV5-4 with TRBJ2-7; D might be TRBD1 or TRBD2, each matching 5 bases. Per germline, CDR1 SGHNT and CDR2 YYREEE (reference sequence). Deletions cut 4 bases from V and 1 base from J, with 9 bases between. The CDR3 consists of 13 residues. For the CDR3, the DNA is TGTGCCAGCAGCGGGACCGATTCCTACGAGCAGTACTTC. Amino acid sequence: CASSGTDSYEQYF.

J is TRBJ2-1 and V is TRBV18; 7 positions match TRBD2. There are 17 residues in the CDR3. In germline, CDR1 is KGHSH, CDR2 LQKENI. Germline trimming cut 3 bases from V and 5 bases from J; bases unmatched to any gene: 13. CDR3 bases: TGTGCCAGCTCACCGTTGGCGGGAGCGGGTGGGCACAATGAGCAGTTCTTC. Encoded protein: CASSPLAGAGGHNEQFF. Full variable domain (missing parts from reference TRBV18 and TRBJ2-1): NAGVMQNPRHLVRRRGQEARLRCSPMKGHSHVYWYRQLPEEGLKFMVYLQKENIIDESGMPKERFSAEFPKEGPSILRIQQVVRGDSAAYFCASSPLAGAGGHNEQFFGPGTRLTVL.

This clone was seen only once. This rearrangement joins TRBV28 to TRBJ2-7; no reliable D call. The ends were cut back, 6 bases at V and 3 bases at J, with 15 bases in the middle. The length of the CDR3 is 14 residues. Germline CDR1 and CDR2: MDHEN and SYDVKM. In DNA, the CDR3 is TGTGCCAGCAGCCCTCGGTCCTTTCGCTACGAGCAGTACTTC. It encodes CASSPRSFRYEQYF.

CDR3 sequence (DNA): TGTGCCTGGACCACCTGGGGGGAGGGAGAAGCTTTCTTT. Its translation: CAWTTWGEGEAFF. The chain recombines TRBV30 with TRBJ1-1; maybe TRBD1 (5 bases). Germline loops: CDR1 GTSNPN, CDR2 SVGIG (reference sequence). The CDR3 sequence is 13 residues long. Trimming took 4 bases from V and 8 from J, leaving 17 bases between them.

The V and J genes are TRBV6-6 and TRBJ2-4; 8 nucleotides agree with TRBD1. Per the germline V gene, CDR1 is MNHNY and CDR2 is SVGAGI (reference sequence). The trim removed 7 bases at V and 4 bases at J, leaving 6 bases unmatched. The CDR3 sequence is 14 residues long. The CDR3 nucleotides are TGTGCCAGCACCCTGACAGGGGCAAAAAACATTCAGTACTTC. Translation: CASTLTGAKNIQYF.

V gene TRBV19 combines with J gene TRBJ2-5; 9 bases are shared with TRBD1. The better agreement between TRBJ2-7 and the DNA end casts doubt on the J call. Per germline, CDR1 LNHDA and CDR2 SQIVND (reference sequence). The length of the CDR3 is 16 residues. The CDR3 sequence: CASSIAFGTGINEQYF. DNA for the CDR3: TGTGCCAGTAGTATAGCGTTCGGGACAGGGATCAACGAGCAGTACTTC.

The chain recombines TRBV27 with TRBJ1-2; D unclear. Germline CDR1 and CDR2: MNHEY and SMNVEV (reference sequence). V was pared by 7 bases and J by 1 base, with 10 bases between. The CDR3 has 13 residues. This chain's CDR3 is CASKGQNNYGYTF. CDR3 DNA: TGTGCCAGCAAAGGGCAGAATAACTATGGCTACACCTTC.

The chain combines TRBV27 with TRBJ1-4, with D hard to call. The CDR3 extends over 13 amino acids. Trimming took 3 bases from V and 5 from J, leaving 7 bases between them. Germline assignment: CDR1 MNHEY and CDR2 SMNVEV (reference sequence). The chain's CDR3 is CASSFPGNEKLFF. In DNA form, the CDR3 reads TGTGCCAGCAGTTTCCCGGGAAATGAAAAACTGTTTTTT.

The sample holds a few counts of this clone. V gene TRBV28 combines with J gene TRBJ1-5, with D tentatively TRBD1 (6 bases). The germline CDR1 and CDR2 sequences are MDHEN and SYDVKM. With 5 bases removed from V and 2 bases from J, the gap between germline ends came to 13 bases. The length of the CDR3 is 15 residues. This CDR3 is CASSVRGRGNQPQHF. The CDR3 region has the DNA TGTGCCAGCAGTGTCAGGGGAAGGGGCAATCAGCCCCAGCATTTT.

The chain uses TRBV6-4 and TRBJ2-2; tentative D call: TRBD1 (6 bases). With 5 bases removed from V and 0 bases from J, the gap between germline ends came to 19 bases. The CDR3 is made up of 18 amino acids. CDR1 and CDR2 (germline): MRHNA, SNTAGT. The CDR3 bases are TGTGCCAGCAGTCGAGAACCTCTGACAGGAACGAACACCGGGGAGCTGTTTTTT. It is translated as CASSREPLTGTNTGELFF.

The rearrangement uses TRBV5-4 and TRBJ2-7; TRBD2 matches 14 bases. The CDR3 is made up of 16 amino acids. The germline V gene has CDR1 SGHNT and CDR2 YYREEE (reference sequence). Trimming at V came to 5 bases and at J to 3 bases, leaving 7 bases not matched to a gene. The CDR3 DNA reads TGTGCCAGCAGTTCCGGACTAGCGGGAGGTATCTACGAGCAGTACTTC. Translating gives CASSSGLAGGIYEQYF.

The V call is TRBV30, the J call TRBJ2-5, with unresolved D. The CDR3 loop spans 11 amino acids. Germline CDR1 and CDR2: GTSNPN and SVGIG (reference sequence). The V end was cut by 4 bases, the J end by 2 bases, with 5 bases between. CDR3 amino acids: CAWKLQETQYF. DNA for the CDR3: TGTGCCTGGAAATTGCAAGAGACCCAGTACTTC.

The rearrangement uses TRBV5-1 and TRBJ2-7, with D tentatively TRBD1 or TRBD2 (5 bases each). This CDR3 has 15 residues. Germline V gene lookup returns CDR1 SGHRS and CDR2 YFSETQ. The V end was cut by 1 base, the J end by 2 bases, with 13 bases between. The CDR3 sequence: CASSLHGTSPYEQYF. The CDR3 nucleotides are TGCGCCAGCAGCTTGCACGGGACGAGCCCCTACGAGCAGTACTTC.